This T cell receptor (beta chain) stems from a study of Graves' ophthalmopathy and Graves' hyperthyroidism (dated by TCRdb to the late 2010s). About the full investigation: Peripheral blood was collected at initial diagnosis, before any treatment. TCR beta repertoire signatures were used to distinguish Graves' ophthalmopathy from Graves' hyperthyroidism and to predict progression to ophthalmopathy. In total, 135 blood samples were TCR-sequenced: under 45 ophthalmopathy, approximately 75 hyperthyroidism and approximately 17 hyperthyroidism-to-ophthalmopathy patients. To explore V-J signatures that distinguish ophthalmopathy from hyperthyroidism, a discovery set of 100 patients was enrolled, made up of some 41 with ophthalmopathy and 55 to 65 with stable hyperthyroidism. The independent validation cohort included approximately 19 hyperthyroidism patients plus 17 patients who later progressed from hyperthyroidism to ophthalmopathy. In a handful of hyperthyroidism patients, the T-cell repertoires found in thyroid tissue were compared with those found in blood. Once sampling was done, hyperthyroidism patients were given methimazole at a starting dose of 30 mg daily, while ophthalmopathy patients were given high-dose intravenous methylprednisolone. Study-wide findings and limitations: Sample size was not statistically predetermined, and group allocation was not concealed from the investigators. In cross-validation, the 13-signature model distinguished ophthalmopathy from stable hyperthyroidism with more than 85% sensitivity and roughly 81% specificity, while in the test set the corresponding values were about 79% and 69%. In validation, the model predicted ophthalmopathy progression with more than 55% sensitivity and roughly 72% specificity; 12 predicted patients were CT-confirmed with GO in a median of 6.5 months. Among expanded thyroid clonotypes with frequency above 0.001, most also showed up in blood, which suggests that blood repertoires may reflect the thyroid immune response.

Hyperthyroidism was defined as stable when no progression to ophthalmopathy occurred within 18 months of follow-up. Hyperthyroidism patients were newly diagnosed, with disease duration under 2 months, and aged 18 to 65 years. Patients with other autoimmune diseases, uncontrolled infections, pregnancy or lactation were excluded. Diagnosis was based on clinical symptoms, serum thyroxine, TRAb, thyroid ultrasound and orbital computed tomography. PBMCs were isolated from about 9 ml of fresh peripheral blood by Ficoll-Paque density gradient centrifugation. Trizol reagent was used to extract the total RNA, and its quality was then checked on an Agilent 2100 Bioanalyzer. For repertoire sequencing, the TCR beta CDR3 regions were amplified from RNA transcripts. The first round was an RT-PCR using HTBI primers with the Qiagen OneStep RT-PCR kit, and this first round was followed by a second-round multiplex PCR, then size selection and purification. Sequencing of the libraries was carried out on an Illumina HiSeq2000 in paired-end mode with 100 bp reads. Under the source paper's analysis protocol: SOAPnuke was used to process the reads, throwing out any read that had adapters, had uncalled bases, had a mean Phred below 15, or lacked an exact constant-primer or identifier match. COPE v1.2.5 was used to merge the high-quality paired reads. Each unique nucleotide sequence was treated as a clonotype, and MiTCR v1.1 was used to align the clonotypes to the IMGT TRB V, D and J references. Analysis was restricted to V-J combinations with a frequency above 0.0001, which covered roughly 99% of repertoires. A TCR clonal expansion and chaos score per V-J combination was defined as the ratio of F50 clonal expansion to chaos observed in the TCRdist matrix. Welch's t-statistics and random forest were used to narrow the features down to roughly twelve V-J combinations, which were then fed into a naive Bayes classifier. Thyroid-blood repertoire similarity was quantified with the Morisita-Horn index. Through fastp at Q25 and MiXCR, TCRdb rebuilt clones from the public reads, retaining in-frame beta chains. Under each unique CDR3 protein, matching rows form one entry showing the most common genes and DNA. It is TCRdb's table, rather than the study itself, that gives the V and J calls and clone size. A total of 300,000 to 450,000 distinct CDR3 sequences appear in this sample, about 18% of them only once. Around 2.4% of the sample is held by the ten biggest clonotypes.

This clonotype was recorded at least ten times. Its antigen has not been determined. The record has no base qualities; no much larger clone is one base away. Measured from the cysteine to the phenylalanine, the CDR3 is 16 residues long. Of all the DNA, just the CDR3 is kept, 48 bases in frame from base 1. For CDR1 and CDR2, the germline V gene lists KGHSH and LQKENI. Trimming removed 0 bases from V and 3 bases from J; the gene matches leave 5 bases unexplained. The sequenced material came from peripheral blood. The chain is assembled from TRBV18 and TRBJ2-7, and TRBD1 aligns with 10 junction nucleotides. The receptor comes from an adult woman with stable Graves' hyperthyroidism. The DNA sequence follows: TGTGCCAGCTCACCACCAGGCGGGACAGGGGTCTACGAGCAGTACTTC. The resulting protein is CASSPPGGTGVYEQYF.